Listed here are 16 T cell receptor beta chains from one sample, sequenced in a study of cytomegalovirus exposure and HLA in healthy donors. PCR used 60 Vbeta primers and 13 Jbeta primers. Assay: immunoSEQ multiplex PCR; the TCRdb copy retains only in-frame clones and omits some. The table shows about 160,000 clones, with roughly 78% occurring only once. The sample was PBMCs. The source of these receptors is a woman aged 40 to 50 in good health and CMV-seronegative.

In its sample, this clone was seen a few times. This chain connects TRBV29-1 to TRBJ1-1; D not resolved. The CDR3 runs 13 residues. V was shortened by 2 bases and J by 4 bases, with 11 bases between the two germline ends. Germline assignment: CDR1 SQVTM and CDR2 ANQGSEA. The CDR3: CSVELRMGTEAFF. The DNA of the CDR3 is TGCAGCGTTGAATTGCGGATGGGCACTGAAGCTTTCTTT.

The genes are TRBV10-2 and TRBJ2-1; tentative D call: TRBD2 (6 bases). V was clipped by 2 bases and J by 0 bases, with 14 bases between them. This CDR3 is 17 amino acids long. Germline V gene data show CDR1 as WSHSY and CDR2 as SAAADI. DNA of the CDR3: TGCGCCAGCAGTGAGGGGGACTCACTTTACTCCTACAATGAGCAGTTCTTC. This translates into CASSEGDSLYSYNEQFF.

The J gene is TRBJ1-6, the V gene TRBV28, with D possibly matching TRBD1 (6 bases). Germline loops: CDR1 MDHEN, CDR2 SYDVKM. V lost 4 bases, J lost 9 bases, and 13 bases lay in between. The CDR3 is 14 amino acids. The CDR3 region has the DNA TGTGCCAGCAGTTCACAGGGTAGTGCTTCACCCCTCCACTTT. Translating it yields CASSSQGSASPLHF.

In its sample, this clone was seen a few times. This chain joins TRBV2 and TRBJ2-7; TRBD1 aligns across 7 bases. CDR1 and CDR2 from the germline V gene are SNHLY and FYNNEI. The CDR3 extends over 15 amino acids. V was clipped by 2 bases and J by 1 base; unmatched bases: 5. CDR3 residues: CASSEIGTESYEQYF. The CDR3 region has the DNA TGTGCCAGCAGTGAAATTGGGACAGAGTCCTACGAGCAGTACTTC.

This clone was observed a handful of times. The chain has TRBV19 and TRBJ1-1; TRBD1 aligns across 7 bases. The J segment lost 6 bases and the V segment lost 4 bases, leaving 14 bases of the junction unmatched. The CDR3 contains 16 residues. Germline assignment: CDR1 LNHDA and CDR2 SQIVND (reference sequence). The CDR3 reads CASSNRKGQLGAEAFF. CDR3 in DNA: TGTGCCAGTAGTAACCGAAAGGGACAGCTTGGGGCTGAAGCTTTCTTT.

This clone was counted a few times. This chain joins TRBV6-1 and TRBJ1-1; no clear D gene. The germline V gene encodes CDR1 MNHNS and CDR2 SASEGT. V was clipped by 7 bases and J by 11 bases, with 17 bases between them. The CDR3 runs 12 residues. CDR3 nucleotide sequence: TGTGCCAGCACGGGAAATCCGATTTGGGCTTTCTTT. This gives the protein CASTGNPIWAFF.

This clone was seen a few times. V is TRBV4-1 and J is TRBJ1-5; D remains unclear. The CDR3 runs to 13 residues. V was pared by 4 bases and J by 2 bases, with 6 bases between. CDR1 is MGHRA and CDR2 is YSYEKL in the germline V gene. CDR3 protein: CASSREGNQPQHF. As DNA, the CDR3 is TGCGCCAGCAGCCGCGAGGGCAATCAGCCCCAGCATTTT.

The chain is built from TRBV5-1 and TRBJ1-1; unclear D gene. Trimming left V 4 bases short and J 2 bases short, with 9 bases between. The CDR3 extends over 13 amino acids. In germline, CDR1 is SGHRS, CDR2 YFSETQ. In nucleotides, the CDR3 is TGCGCCAGCAGCCCCCTAGCTAACACTGAAGCTTTCTTT. Translated, it gives CASSPLANTEAFF.

J is TRBJ2-5 and V is TRBV7-3, with D perhaps TRBD1 (6 bases). The CDR3 runs to 13 residues. In germline, CDR1 is SGHTA, CDR2 FQGTGA. The V and J ends lost 5 bases and 4 bases respectively, with 11 bases between them. The CDR3, as DNA: TGTGCCAGCAGCCCGTTACAGGGAGAGACCCAGTACTTC. It yields the protein CASSPLQGETQYF.

The rearrangement joins TRBV10-3 to TRBJ1-1; D gene uncertain. Germline values: CDR1 ENHRY, CDR2 SYGVKD. V was shortened by 3 bases and J by 7 bases, with 6 bases between the two germline ends. The length of the CDR3 is 11 residues. In DNA form, the CDR3 reads TGTGCCATCAGTGATTTATTTGAAGCTTTCTTT. This sequence encodes CAISDLFEAFF.

The chain links TRBV5-1 to TRBJ2-7, with D unclear. The germline gives CDR1 SGHRS, CDR2 YFSETQ. This CDR3 has 12 amino acids. V lost 4 bases to trimming and J lost 3 bases, with 8 bases between them. The CDR3 sequence is CASSPRLYEQYF. As DNA, the CDR3 is TGCGCCAGCAGCCCCAGACTCTACGAGCAGTACTTC.

The chain combines TRBV7-9 with TRBJ2-7; unclear D gene. CDR3 length: 13 residues. Trimming took 1 base from V and 6 from J, leaving 10 bases between them. Germline V gene lookup returns CDR1 SEHNR and CDR2 FQNEAQ (reference sequence). CDR3 sequence (DNA): TGTGCCAGCAGCTTAGGGTTTAGTCCCGAGCAGTACTTC. It codes for CASSLGFSPEQYF.

This clone was recorded a few times. The chain couples TRBV28 to TRBJ2-7; D is undetermined. This CDR3 comprises 11 residues. The ends were cut back, 8 bases at V and 13 bases at J, with 18 bases in the middle. CDR1 MDHEN and CDR2 SYDVKM come from the germline V gene. CDR3 coding DNA: TGTGCCAGCTGGGCGACCCCGACGTATTACTTC. Translation gives CASWATPTYYF.

The chain recombines TRBV19 with TRBJ2-3; tentative D call: TRBD2 (6 bases). V was cut by 0 bases and J by 4 bases, with 20 bases left in between. Per the germline V gene, CDR1 is LNHDA and CDR2 is SQIVND (reference sequence). CDR3 length equals 18 residues. CDR3 region: CASSIDKTSGFGPDTQYF. CDR3 DNA: TGTGCCAGTAGTATAGATAAGACTAGTGGTTTTGGCCCAGATACGCAGTATTTT.

The chain couples TRBV6-5 to TRBJ1-4; D is ambiguous. Germline V gives CDR1 MNHEY, CDR2 SVGAGI. The CDR3 sequence is 15 residues long. V was pared by 1 base and J by 7 bases, with 13 bases between. As DNA, the CDR3 is TGTGCCAGCAGTTACTATTCCCTCAACGGTGAAAAACTGTTTTTT. Translating gives CASSYYSLNGEKLFF.

The V call is TRBV9, the J call TRBJ2-3; 8 nucleotides line up with TRBD2. The CDR3 runs 16 residues. Germline-derived CDR1 and CDR2 are SGDLS and YYNGEE. The V gene end was trimmed by 5 bases and the J gene end by 7 bases; junction bases not matched to a gene: 15. This chain's CDR3 is CASSGRGDYRGNTQYF. The DNA of the CDR3 is TGTGCCAGCAGTGGGCGGGGGGACTACCGGGGGAATACGCAGTATTTT.